The rows below give T cell receptor beta chains drawn from one sample of a study of blood T cell repertoires in COVID-19. The assay was immunoSEQ multiplex PCR, and TCRdb's table has in-frame clones only and misses some. Of about 57,000 clones in the sample, roughly 85% are singletons; the top ten hold approximately 3.4%. The sequenced sample consisted of peripheral blood. The receptors stem from a man aged 55 to 70 with acute or convalescent COVID-19. Both conserved end residues are part of each CDR3. A D gene is named only where the DNA matches it firmly. Size is omitted from some rows. Given values are once, few, many or a class for expanded clones.

>TRBD1|TRBV27|many|TRBJ2-7
CASSFEGAEYEQYF
TGTGCCAGCAGTTTTGAGGGGGCTGAGTACGAGCAGTACTTC
>TRBD2|TRBV30|.|TRBJ2-3
CAWSYRTSGNTDTQYF
TGTGCCTGGAGTTATCGGACTAGCGGAAACACAGATACGCAGTATTTT
>.|TRBV19|.|TRBJ2-1
CASRLSGASYNEQFF
TGTGCCAGTAGACTTAGCGGAGCCTCCTACAATGAGCAGTTCTTC
>TRBD1|TRBV5-1|few|TRBJ2-5
CASSWTTGGQETQYF
TGCGCCAGCAGCTGGACGACAGGGGGTCAGGAGACCCAGTACTTC
>.|TRBV28|.|TRBJ1-1
CASSTGSLEAFF
TGTGCCAGCAGTACGGGGTCCCTAGAAGCTTTCTTT
>TRBD1|TRBV28|.|TRBJ1-2
CASSLMGTGDYGYTF
TGTGCCAGCAGTTTAATGGGCACAGGGGACTATGGCTACACCTTC
>.|TRBV6-5|.|TRBJ1-2
CATPGREILDYGYTF
TGTGCCACCCCCGGCAGGGAAATTTTGGACTATGGCTACACCTTC
>TRBD1|TRBV6-2/TRBV6-3|.|TRBJ1-1
CASSYLTGDMNTEAFF
TGTGCCAGCAGTTACTTGACAGGGGATATGAACACTGAAGCTTTCTTT
>.|TRBV6-5|.|TRBJ1-1
CASSYGLRTEAFF
TGTGCCAGCAGTTACGGTTTGAGGACTGAAGCTTTCTTT
>TRBD1|TRBV7-9|.|TRBJ2-7
CASSLDRGAYEQYF
TGTGCCAGCAGCTTAGACAGGGGCGCCTACGAGCAGTACTTC
>.|TRBV10-1|.|TRBJ2-1
CASSRGIGAYYNEQFF
TGCGCCAGCAGTCGCGGGATCGGGGCATACTACAATGAGCAGTTCTTC
>.|TRBV2|once|TRBJ2-7
CASSEGYGQRQYF
TGTGCCAGCAGTGAAGGATACGGACAGAGGCAGTACTTC
>.|TRBV28|.|TRBJ2-1
CASSFTMSSYNEQFF
TGTGCCAGCAGTTTCACGATGAGCTCCTACAATGAGCAGTTCTTC
>.|TRBV7-9|.|TRBJ1-1
CASSHGGLLLNTEAFF
TGTGCCAGCAGCCACGGGGGGTTATTACTGAACACTGAAGCTTTCTTT
>TRBD1|TRBV7-2|few|TRBJ2-7
CASSFGQEYEQYF
TGTGCCAGCAGCTTCGGACAGGAATACGAGCAGTACTTC
>.|TRBV28|.|TRBJ2-7
CASSSQRAGGYEQYF
TGTGCCAGCAGCTCACAACGCGCCGGGGGCTACGAGCAGTACTTC
>.|TRBV27|.|TRBJ1-5
CASSLGQGNQPQHF
TGTGCCAGCAGTTTGGGGCAGGGGAATCAGCCCCAGCATTTT
>TRBD1|TRBV9|.|TRBJ1-2
CASSNAGTGDGYTF
TGTGCCAGCAGCAACGCCGGGACAGGGGATGGCTACACCTTC